The 12 T cell receptor beta chains in this list originate from one sample, sequenced in a study of glioma-infiltrating T cells. Using RNA template, CDR3s of TCR alpha and beta were amplified with iRepertoire arm-PCR. Using its own MiXCR run on the multiplex PCR reads, TCRdb lists one record per CDR3 protein. The top ten hold about a quarter of the sample, which has approximately 130,000 distinct CDR3 sequences, approximately 26% seen once. Source material: glioma tissue, nonneoplastic brain tissue, or PBMCs (not recorded which). These receptors were taken from a human donor with low-grade glioma or glioblastoma, undergoing nonglioma brain surgery, or in good health (not recorded which).

The chain has TRBV5-6 and TRBJ2-1, with a tentative D call TRBD1 (5 bases). This CDR3 region has 12 residues. CDR1 is SGHDT, CDR2 YYEEEE, per germline. Trimming took 4 bases from V and 7 from J, leaving 9 bases between them. The CDR3 here is CASSKDSNEQFF. The CDR3 coding sequence is TGTGCCAGCAGCAAAGACAGTAATGAGCAGTTCTTC.

This clonotype was detected ten times or more. This chain joins TRBV7-2 and TRBJ2-3; D is perhaps TRBD1 or TRBD2 (5 bases each). The CDR3 extends over 16 amino acids. The V gene's germline CDR1 is SGHTA and CDR2 FQGNSA. Deletions cut 1 base from V and 9 bases from J, with 20 bases between. Here the CDR3 DNA reads TGTGCCAGCAGCTTAGGGTCCCAGGCTGGGGGTTGGACGCAGTATTTT. Translated: CASSLGSQAGGWTQYF. The full variable domain, its missing parts supplied by reference TRBV7-2 and TRBJ2-3, is GAGVSQSPSNKVTEKGKDVELRCDPISGHTALYWYRQSLGQGLEFLIYFQGNSAPDKSGLPSDRFSAERTGGSVSTLTIQRTQQEDSAVYLCASSLGSQAGGWTQYFGPGTRLTVL.

As to this clonotype: A much bigger clone sits one base away, suggesting this may be a read error. The V and J genes are TRBV14 and TRBJ1-1; 8 nucleotides match TRBD1. The germline gives CDR1 SGHDN, CDR2 FVKESK. The J segment lost 5 bases and the V segment lost 5 bases, leaving 7 bases of the junction unmatched. The CDR3 loop spans 14 amino acids. The CDR3 nucleotides are TGTGCCAGCAGCAAGGACAGGGTTCGGACTGAAGCTTTCTTT. It encodes CASSKDRVRTEAFF.

This clonotype was found many times. The J gene is TRBJ2-3, the V gene TRBV20-1; D tentatively fits TRBD1 or TRBD2 (6 bases each). CDR1 is DFQATT and CDR2 is SNEGSKA in the germline V gene (reference sequence). CDR3 size: 14 residues. V was trimmed by 0 bases and J by 0 bases, leaving 7 bases between them. DNA of the CDR3: TGCAGTGCTAGAGAGGGGGGCAGCACAGATACGCAGTATTTT. Its translation: CSAREGGSTDTQYF.

This clonotype occurred a few times. The rearrangement joins TRBV4-1 to TRBJ1-6; the D is unclear. The CDR3 totals 13 residues. Trimming took off 4 bases at V and 8 bases at J, with 9 bases between the two ends. Germline V CDR1 and CDR2: MGHRA, YSYEKL. The DNA of the CDR3 is TGCGCCAGCAGCCCGGGCACTTATTCACCCCTCCACTTT. Residues: CASSPGTYSPLHF.

This chain links TRBV3-1 with TRBJ2-3, with D possibly being TRBD2 (5 bases). Trimming left V 3 bases short and J 4 bases short, with 8 bases between. There are 13 residues in the CDR3. Germline CDR1 LGHDT, CDR2 YNNKEL (reference sequence). CDR3 coding DNA: TGTGCCAGCAGCCAGTCACTAGCAGATACGCAGTATTTT. It yields the protein CASSQSLADTQYF.

This clonotype has a count of ten or more. The CDR3 region is CASRGDRLNTEAFF. The CDR3 nucleotides read TGTGCCAGCAGGGGTGACAGGTTGAACACTGAAGCTTTCTTT. The chain carries TRBV25-1 and TRBJ1-1; tentative D call: TRBD1 (6 bases). CDR3 length: 14 residues. Trimming took 6 bases from V and 0 from J, leaving 11 bases between them. The germline gives CDR1 MGHDK, CDR2 SYGVNS.

This chain joins TRBV6-5 and TRBJ2-2, with D possibly being TRBD2 (6 bases). The CDR3 is 14 residues long. V was trimmed by 4 bases and J by 3 bases, leaving 9 bases between them. The germline gives CDR1 MNHEY, CDR2 SVGAGI. CDR3 bases: TGTGCCAGCAGTTGGAGGGCGGACACCGGGGAGCTGTTTTTT. Its protein is CASSWRADTGELFF.

This clonotype was detected many times. This chain links TRBV27 with TRBJ2-1, with D possibly being TRBD1 (5 bases). The CDR3 spans 14 residues. Trimming left V 7 bases short and J 8 bases short, with 18 bases between. The V gene's germline CDR1 is MNHEY and CDR2 SMNVEV (reference sequence). Here the CDR3 reads CASIGLGQGDEQFF. CDR3 coding DNA: TGTGCCAGCATCGGATTGGGGCAGGGCGATGAGCAGTTCTTC.

This clonotype was found many times. V usage is TRBV20-1 and J usage is TRBJ2-1; D is perhaps TRBD2 (5 bases). Germline CDR1 DFQATT, CDR2 SNEGSKA (reference sequence). The CDR3 sequence is 12 residues long. The V end lost 6 bases, the J end lost 8 bases, and 14 bases lay between the germline ends. The CDR3 nucleotides read TGCAGTGCCCGAGGGCCCGGGGATGAGCAGTTCTTC. Its translation is CSARGPGDEQFF.

V is TRBV20-1 and J is TRBJ2-3, with TRBD2 matching 13 bases. V lost 2 bases, J lost 1 base, and 0 bases stayed unmatched. Germline V CDR1 and CDR2: DFQATT, SNEGSKA (reference sequence). There are 15 residues in the CDR3. The CDR3 loop reads CSARTSGGGTDTQYF. In DNA form, the CDR3 reads TGCAGTGCTAGAACTAGCGGGGGGGGCACAGATACGCAGTATTTT.

CDR3 DNA sequence: TGTGCCAGCAGTTTTCGGTCTGAGACTGAAGCTTTCTTT. This encodes CASSFRSETEAFF. The chain is built from TRBV28 and TRBJ1-1, with D uncertain. This CDR3 contains 13 residues. Germline CDR1 is MDHEN and CDR2 is SYDVKM. V lost 3 bases and J lost 5, with 10 bases in between. The variable domain in full, completed from reference TRBV28 and TRBJ1-1, reads DVKVTQSSRYLVKRTGEKVFLECVQDMDHENMFWYRQDPGLGLRLIYFSYDVKMKEKGDIPEGYSVSREKKERFSLILESASTNQTSMYLCASSFRSETEAFFGQGTRLTVV.